This T cell receptor beta chain appears in the sequencing data of a study of cytomegalovirus exposure and HLA in healthy donors. PCR primers comprised 60 Vbeta and 13 Jbeta primers. Some clones are missing from TCRdb's copy, which holds only in-frame ones; the method was immunoSEQ multiplex PCR. The sample holds tens of thousands of clones, roughly 81% seen once. Per germline, CDR1 SGHTA and CDR2 FQGNSA. The CDR3 covers 13 residues. Trimming took 3 bases from V and 4 from J, leaving 9 bases between them. The receptor was isolated from a woman younger than 45 in good health and CMV-seronegative. Input material: PBMCs. The gene calls are TRBV7-2 and TRBJ1-1; D remains unclear. The CDR3, as DNA: TGTGCCAGCAGCTTTTCCCCCGGCACTGAAGCTTTCTTT. It codes for CASSFSPGTEAFF.